The clone carrying this TCR beta chain showed up just a few times. These data come from a study of T-cell memory formation after mild COVID-19. Germline V lookup: CDR1 LNHDA, CDR2 SQIVND (reference sequence). V dropped 3 bases and J dropped 5; count of bases not matched to a gene: 10. The length of the CDR3 is 16 residues. TCRdb re-derived calls from the 5' RACE reads in MiXCR, one entry per CDR3 protein. The profile shows more than 450,000 distinct CDR3 sequences, approximately 18% of them singletons. The sequenced sample was PBMCs or a T cell subset sorted from them (not recorded which). The rearrangement links TRBV19 to TRBJ2-7, with 10 bases fitting TRBD2. This receptor was identified in an adult woman who had mild COVID-19 (a few samples of this study predate the infection). Cell type and time point are not known. CDR3 nucleotide sequence: TGTGCCAGTAGTATTTCCGCTAGCGGGAGCCACAACGAGCAGTACTTC. This encodes CASSISASGSHNEQYF.